Presented here are 25 T cell receptor beta chains from one specimen sequenced in a study of cytomegalovirus exposure and HLA in healthy donors. PCR primers comprised 60 Vbeta and 13 Jbeta primers. Produced via immunoSEQ multiplex PCR; TCRdb's table is partial and in-frame only. The sample has approximately 160,000 clones, roughly 77% seen once; the top ten hold 4% to 5%. Sequencing was carried out using PBMCs. These receptors all come from a man aged 18 to 30 in good health and CMV-seropositive.

This clone was picked up a small number of times. This chain links TRBV4-1 with TRBJ1-4; D uncertain. The germline V gene encodes CDR1 MGHRA and CDR2 YSYEKL. V was trimmed by 1 base and J by 7 bases, leaving 13 bases between them. The CDR3 consists of 15 residues. CDR3 sequence reads: CASSQGGASGEKLFF. CDR3 nucleotides: TGCGCCAGCAGCCAAGGGGGAGCTAGTGGTGAAAAACTGTTTTTT.

V gene TRBV5-1 combines with J gene TRBJ1-2, with TRBD1 as a possible D gene (6 bases). V lost 0 bases to trimming and J lost 0 bases, with 9 bases between them. From germline, CDR1 is SGHRS and CDR2 YFSETQ. This CDR3 has 15 amino acids. CDR3: CASSLERTANYGYTF. The CDR3 DNA reads TGCGCCAGCAGCTTGGAACGGACAGCTAACTATGGCTACACCTTC.

This clone was seen only once. The chain joins TRBV6-1 to TRBJ1-4; 9 bases are shared with TRBD1. The germline V gene encodes CDR1 MNHNS and CDR2 SASEGT. The junction had 6 bases not matched to a gene; V was cut back by 1 base and J by 9 bases. The CDR3 loop spans 15 amino acids. CDR3 sequence (DNA): TGTGCCAGCAGTGAAGTGGGGACAGGGATGAAAAAACTGTTTTTT. Translated: CASSEVGTGMKKLFF.

The chain recombines TRBV5-1 with TRBJ2-3; 9 positions agree with TRBD1. The CDR3 has 15 residues. V shed 4 bases, J shed 6 bases, and the junction held 9 bases outside the gene matches. Germline loops: CDR1 SGHRS, CDR2 YFSETQ. CDR3 loop: CASSTGQGRPDTQYF. In DNA form, the CDR3 reads TGCGCCAGCAGCACCGGACAGGGGAGACCGGATACGCAGTATTTT.

The chain carries TRBV2 and TRBJ2-5; 9 positions match TRBD1. CDR1 is SNHLY and CDR2 is FYNNEI in the germline V gene. There are 12 residues in the CDR3. Losses at the gene ends were 6 bases for V and 6 bases for J; bases not matched to a gene: 2. The CDR3 loop reads CASRDRGQTQYF. In DNA form, the CDR3 reads TGTGCCAGCAGGGACAGGGGCCAGACCCAGTACTTC.

This chain connects TRBV9 to TRBJ2-1; TRBD2 matches at 12 bases. V was pared by 4 bases and J by 7 bases, with 6 bases of the junction left unmatched. Per the germline V gene, CDR1 is SGDLS and CDR2 is YYNGEE. This CDR3 is 15 amino acids long. CDR3 sequence (DNA): TGTGCCAGCAGCCCCCTAGCGGGGGGGGAAAATGAGCAGTTCTTC. It is translated as CASSPLAGGENEQFF.

The chain employs TRBV6-5 and TRBJ2-1; no reliable D call. Trimming shortened V by 0 bases and J by 6 bases, and 9 bases separated the two germline ends. The CDR3 length is 14 residues. CDR1 and CDR2 from the germline V gene are MNHEY and SVGAGI. The DNA of the CDR3 is TGTGCCAGCAGTTACTCCCTAAAGTCCAATGAGCAGTTCTTC. It codes for CASSYSLKSNEQFF.

The V and J genes are TRBV27 and TRBJ2-1, with D perhaps matching TRBD1 (8 bases). The CDR3 sequence is 13 residues long. Germline V gives CDR1 MNHEY, CDR2 SMNVEV (reference sequence). Trimming cost V 5 bases and J 7 bases, with 12 bases left between them. The CDR3 DNA sequence: TGTGCCAGCAGTGAACAGGGGGGGAATGAGCAGTTCTTC. It is translated as CASSEQGGNEQFF.

This clone was detected once. The gene calls are TRBV6-7 and TRBJ1-2; 10 positions match TRBD1. TRBV6-7 is reported as an ORF; its role is uncertain. V lost 11 bases, J lost 4 bases, and 10 bases stayed unmatched. This CDR3 region has 14 residues. The CDR3 DNA reads as TGTGCCCCCCCTGGGGACAGGGGCGGCTATGGCTACACCTTC. Its translation: CAPPGDRGGYGYTF.

DNA of the CDR3: TGCAGCCTAACTACAGGGTCAGCCGGGGAGCTGTTTTTT. Translated, it gives CSLTTGSAGELFF. The chain is built from TRBV29-1 and TRBJ2-2; the D gene is possibly TRBD1 (6 bases). The CDR3 runs to 13 residues. Germline V lookup: CDR1 SQVTM, CDR2 ANQGSEA. Deletions cut 8 bases from V and 6 bases from J, with 16 bases between.

The chain employs TRBV4-1 and TRBJ2-4; TRBD1 matches at 9 bases. Germline CDR1 reads MGHRA; CDR2 reads YSYEKL. The CDR3 spans 16 residues. Trimming took 5 bases from V and 3 from J; bases not matched to a gene: 8. The CDR3 here is CASSDPGQGVKNIQYF. In nucleotides, the CDR3 is TGCGCCAGCAGCGACCCGGGACAGGGCGTCAAAAACATTCAGTACTTC.

The chain employs TRBV2 and TRBJ1-4; 8 bases align to TRBD1. The CDR3 sequence is 16 residues long. Germline assignment: CDR1 SNHLY and CDR2 FYNNEI. V lost 3 bases, J lost 8 bases, and 11 bases stayed unmatched. The CDR3 coding sequence is TGTGCCAGCAGTGACCACCTGGACAGGGTAGGCGAAAAACTGTTTTTT. This codes for CASSDHLDRVGEKLFF.

This clone has only one observation. CDR3 region: CASGSVQDYNQPQHF. The CDR3 bases are TGTGCCAGCGGATCCGTACAGGATTACAATCAGCCCCAGCATTTT. The V call is TRBV6-5, the J call TRBJ1-5; D is possibly TRBD1 (5 bases). CDR1 is MNHEY, CDR2 SVGAGI, per germline. With 8 bases removed from V and 3 bases from J, the gap between germline ends came to 17 bases. The CDR3 consists of 15 residues.

The chain carries TRBV4-1 and TRBJ2-7, with TRBD1 matching 7 bases. Germline V gene sequence: CDR1 MGHRA, CDR2 YSYEKL. The J segment lost 5 bases and the V segment lost 3 bases, leaving 13 bases of the junction unmatched. This CDR3 has 16 residues. The CDR3 DNA reads TGCGCCAGCAGCCACCCGATTACGGGACAGAGAAACGAGCAGTACGTC. Protein product: CASSHPITGQRNEQYV.

The CDR3 region is CAWSYRPREKLFF. CDR3 DNA sequence: TGTGCCTGGAGTTACAGGCCGAGGGAAAAACTGTTTTTT. This chain uses TRBV30 with TRBJ1-4; perhaps TRBD1 as D (5 bases). With 2 bases removed from V and 8 bases from J, the gap between germline ends came to 12 bases. Germline CDR1 is GTSNPN and CDR2 is SVGIG (reference sequence). The CDR3 totals 13 residues.

Regarding this clone: The sample has other DNA sequences that encode this CDR3 too. The chain links TRBV6-5 to TRBJ1-1; 7 bases are a match to TRBD1. The CDR3 totals 15 residues. With 6 bases clipped from V and 5 bases from J, the junction kept 12 bases outside the gene matches. Germline CDR1 MNHEY, CDR2 SVGAGI. The CDR3 region is CASRRDRLISTEAFF. The CDR3 nucleotides read TGTGCCAGCAGGCGGGACAGACTTATATCTACTGAAGCTTTCTTT.

The chain is built from TRBV15 and TRBJ1-4; D uncertain. Germline V gene data show CDR1 as LNHNV and CDR2 as YYDKDF (reference sequence). The CDR3 is 12 amino acids. Between the trimmed V and J ends, which lost 3 bases and 10 bases, there was a span of 9 bases. CDR3 in DNA: TGTGCCACCAGCAGCAGTGATGCAAAACTGTTTTTT. The encoded protein is CATSSSDAKLFF.

The chain combines TRBV7-9 with TRBJ1-5; the match to TRBD1 covers 7 bases. Germline lookup yields CDR1 SEHNR and CDR2 FQNEAQ (reference sequence). Trimming took 5 bases from V and 6 from J; bases not matched to a gene: 4. This CDR3 has 13 amino acids. The DNA for the CDR3 is TGTGCCAGCAGCCCGACAGGGCCTCAGCCCCAGCATTTT. Its translation: CASSPTGPQPQHF. Variable domain in full (rest from reference TRBV7-9 and TRBJ1-5): DTGVSQNPRHKITKRGQNVTFRCDPISEHNRLYWYRQTLGQGPEFLTYFQNEAQLEKSRLLSDRFSAERPKGSFSTLEIQRTEQGDSAMYLCASSPTGPQPQHFGDGTRLSIL.

The chain carries TRBV5-1 and TRBJ2-6; TRBD1 aligns across 9 bases. Germline CDR1 is SGHRS and CDR2 is YFSETQ. The CDR3 has 18 amino acids. V shed 2 bases and J 0 bases; nucleotides not matched to a gene: 6. DNA of the CDR3: TGCGCCAGCAGCTTCCCGGGACAGGGAGGCTCTGGGGCCAACGTCCTGACTTTC. This translates into CASSFPGQGGSGANVLTF.

This clone showed up just a few times. The rearrangement links TRBV7-9 to TRBJ2-1, with 13 bases identical to TRBD2. The V and J ends lost 5 bases and 6 bases, in that order; junction bases with no gene match: 4. The CDR3 runs to 15 residues. The V gene's germline CDR1 is SEHNR and CDR2 FQNEAQ (reference sequence). This CDR3 reads CASSPGLAGINEQFF. The CDR3 DNA sequence: TGTGCCAGCAGCCCGGGACTAGCGGGAATCAATGAGCAGTTCTTC.

The chain combines TRBV18 with TRBJ2-5, with a weak D call TRBD1 (6 bases). The CDR3 loop spans 13 amino acids. Germline assignment: CDR1 KGHSH and CDR2 LQKENI. V lost 3 bases and J lost 10, with 15 bases in between. The CDR3 nucleotides read TGTGCCAGCTCACCGGGGGCTGTCGGGGACCAGTACTTC. This translates into CASSPGAVGDQYF.

This chain joins TRBV6-5 and TRBJ1-1, with D uncertain. With 0 bases removed from V and 1 base from J, the gap between germline ends came to 9 bases. From germline, CDR1 is MNHEY and CDR2 SVGAGI. There are 15 residues in the CDR3. CDR3 residues: CASSYSGRRNTEAFF. CDR3 nucleotide sequence: TGTGCCAGCAGTTACTCGGGCAGGCGGAACACTGAAGCTTTCTTT.

J is TRBJ2-2 and V is TRBV4-1; a weak D match, TRBD2 (6 bases). Germline CDR1 and CDR2: MGHRA and YSYEKL. Trimming took 4 bases from V and 7 from J, leaving 22 bases between them. The CDR3 has 17 residues. CDR3 in amino acids: CASSRLLSPGAGGELFF. The CDR3 bases are TGCGCCAGCAGCCGGTTGCTATCTCCGGGAGCAGGCGGGGAGCTGTTTTTT.

The V gene is TRBV11-2, the J gene TRBJ1-1; D is uncertain. This CDR3 is built from 13 residues. The ends were cut back, 0 bases at V and 3 bases at J, with 5 bases in the middle. Germline values: CDR1 SGHAT, CDR2 FQNNGV. The CDR3 sequence: CASSLDGDTEAFF. The CDR3 DNA follows: TGTGCCAGCAGCTTAGATGGAGACACTGAAGCTTTCTTT.

V usage is TRBV28 and J usage is TRBJ1-2, with D possibly TRBD1 on 5 matching bases. CDR3 length equals 12 residues. The V end was cut by 5 bases, the J end by 9 bases, with 13 bases between. Germline loops: CDR1 MDHEN, CDR2 SYDVKM. The CDR3 DNA reads TGTGCCAGCAGTCCGCAGGGCAGTCGCTACACCTTC. This encodes CASSPQGSRYTF.